This T cell receptor beta chain was recovered during a study of T cell clonotyping in hematopoietic cell transplantation. The V gene's germline CDR1 is KGHSH and CDR2 LQKENI. The trim removed 3 bases at V and 1 base at J, leaving 2 bases unmatched. The CDR3 consists of 15 residues. The study's findings and limits: After transplant, recipient diversity fell while pathologically expanded clonotypes grew through day 180. Few recipient clonotypes overlapped donors; over 95% were de novo at given depth.

As for this clone: Its antigen is unidentified.

Recipients were bled about 28 days pretransplant and at posttransplant days 30, 100, 180. Produced via immunoSEQ multiplex PCR; TCRdb's table is partial and in-frame only. This table holds about 5,400 clones, around 71% found once. Sequencing was performed on PBMCs, taken 180 days after allogeneic stem cell transplant. The chain recombines TRBV18 with TRBJ2-5, with 10 bases that match TRBD2. The receptor was derived from a male patient aged 50 to 60 who had an allogeneic stem cell transplant from an unrelated donor, so the T cells may come from the graft donor. Some clones in this sample may be carry-over from other donors' samples. Written as DNA, the CDR3 is TGTGCCAGCTCACCTCTAGCGGGGGTCCAAGAGACCCAGTACTTC. Its protein is CASSPLAGVQETQYF.